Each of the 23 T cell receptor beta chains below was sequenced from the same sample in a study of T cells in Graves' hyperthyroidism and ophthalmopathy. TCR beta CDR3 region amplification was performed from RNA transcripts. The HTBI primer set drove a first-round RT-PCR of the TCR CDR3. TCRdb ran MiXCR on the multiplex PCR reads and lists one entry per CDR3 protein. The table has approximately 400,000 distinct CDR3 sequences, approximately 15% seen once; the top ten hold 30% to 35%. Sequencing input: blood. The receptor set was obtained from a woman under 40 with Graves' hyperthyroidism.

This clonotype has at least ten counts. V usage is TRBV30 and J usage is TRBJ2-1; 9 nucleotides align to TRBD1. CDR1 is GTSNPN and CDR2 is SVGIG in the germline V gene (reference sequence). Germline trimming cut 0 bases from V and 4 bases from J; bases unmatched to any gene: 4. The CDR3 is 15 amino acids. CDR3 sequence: CAWSVQGARYNEQFF. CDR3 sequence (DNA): TGTGCCTGGAGTGTACAGGGGGCGCGATACAATGAGCAGTTCTTC.

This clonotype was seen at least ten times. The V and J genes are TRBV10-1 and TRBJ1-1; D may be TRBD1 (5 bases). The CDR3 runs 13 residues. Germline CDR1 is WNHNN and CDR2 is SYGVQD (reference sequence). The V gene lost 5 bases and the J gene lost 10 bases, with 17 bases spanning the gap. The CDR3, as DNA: TGCGCCAGCAGTATGTACCAGGGTATAGGAGCTTTCTTT. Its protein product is CASSMYQGIGAFF.

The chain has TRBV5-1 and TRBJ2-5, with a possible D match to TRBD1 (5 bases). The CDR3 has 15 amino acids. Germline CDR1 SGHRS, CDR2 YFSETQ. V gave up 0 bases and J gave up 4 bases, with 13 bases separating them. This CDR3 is CASSLGLIQGETQYF. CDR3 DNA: TGCGCCAGCAGCTTGGGTCTTATCCAGGGAGAGACCCAGTACTTC.

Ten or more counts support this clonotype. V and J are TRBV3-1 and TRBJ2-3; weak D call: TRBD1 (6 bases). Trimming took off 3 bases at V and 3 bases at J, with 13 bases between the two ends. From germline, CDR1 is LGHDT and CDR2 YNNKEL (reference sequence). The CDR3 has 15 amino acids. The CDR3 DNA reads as TGTGCCAGCAGCCATATACAGGGATATACAGATACGCAGTATTTT. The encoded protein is CASSHIQGYTDTQYF.

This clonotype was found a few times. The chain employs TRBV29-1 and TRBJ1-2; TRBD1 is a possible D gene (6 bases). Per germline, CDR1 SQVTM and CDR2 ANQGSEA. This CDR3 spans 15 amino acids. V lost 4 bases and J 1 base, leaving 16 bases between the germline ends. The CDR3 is CSVVAGEGVNYGYTF. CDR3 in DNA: TGCAGCGTTGTGGCAGGGGAGGGAGTTAACTATGGCTACACCTTC.

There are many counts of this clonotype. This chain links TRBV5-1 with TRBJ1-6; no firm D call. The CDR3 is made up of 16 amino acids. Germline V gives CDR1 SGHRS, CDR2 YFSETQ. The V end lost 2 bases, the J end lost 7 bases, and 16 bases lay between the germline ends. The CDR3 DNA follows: TGCGCCAGCAGCTTCTCCGGAACAGACCGGAATTCACCCCTCCACTTT. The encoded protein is CASSFSGTDRNSPLHF.

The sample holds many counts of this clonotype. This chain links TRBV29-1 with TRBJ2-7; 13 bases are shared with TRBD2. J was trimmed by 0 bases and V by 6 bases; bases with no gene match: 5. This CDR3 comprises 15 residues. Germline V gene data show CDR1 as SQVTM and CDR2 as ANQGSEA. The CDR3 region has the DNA TGCAGCGTCGATAGGACTAGCGGGAGCTCCTACGAGCAGTACTTC. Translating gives CSVDRTSGSSYEQYF.

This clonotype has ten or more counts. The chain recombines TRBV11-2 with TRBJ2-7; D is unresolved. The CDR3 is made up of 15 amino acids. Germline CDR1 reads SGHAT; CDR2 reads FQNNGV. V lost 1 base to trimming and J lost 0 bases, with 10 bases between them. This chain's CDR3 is CASSLVSSPSYEQYF. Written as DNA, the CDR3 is TGTGCCAGCAGCTTAGTCTCCAGCCCCTCCTACGAGCAGTACTTC.

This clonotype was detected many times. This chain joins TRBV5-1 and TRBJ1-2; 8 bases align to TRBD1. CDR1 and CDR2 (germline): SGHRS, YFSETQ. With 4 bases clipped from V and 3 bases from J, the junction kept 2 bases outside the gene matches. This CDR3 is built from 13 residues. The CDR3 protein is CASSVDRDYGYTF. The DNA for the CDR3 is TGCGCCAGCAGCGTGGACAGGGACTATGGCTACACCTTC.

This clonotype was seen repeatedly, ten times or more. In DNA form, the CDR3 reads TGTGCCAGCTCACCAGACAGGGGGGCAGATACGCAGTATTTT. Its protein product is CASSPDRGADTQYF. The rearrangement joins TRBV18 to TRBJ2-3, with 9 bases that match TRBD1. The J segment lost 4 bases and the V segment lost 2 bases, leaving 1 base of the junction unmatched. Germline CDR1 KGHSH, CDR2 LQKENI. This CDR3 has 14 residues.

The CDR3 DNA follows: TGCAGCGTTGCGATAGAGTTGGGTCAGCCCCAGCATTTT. This translates into CSVAIELGQPQHF. The chain links TRBV29-1 to TRBJ1-5; D uncertain. The CDR3 runs 13 residues. Germline CDR1 SQVTM, CDR2 ANQGSEA. Trimming removed 4 bases from V and 6 bases from J, with 13 bases in between.

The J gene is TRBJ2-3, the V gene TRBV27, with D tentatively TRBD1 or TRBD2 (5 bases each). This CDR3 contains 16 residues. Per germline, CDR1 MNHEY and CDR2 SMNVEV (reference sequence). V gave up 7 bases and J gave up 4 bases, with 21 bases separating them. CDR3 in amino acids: CASNNRDPVFSDTQYF. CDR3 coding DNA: TGTGCCAGCAATAACCGGGACCCCGTCTTCTCAGATACGCAGTATTTT.

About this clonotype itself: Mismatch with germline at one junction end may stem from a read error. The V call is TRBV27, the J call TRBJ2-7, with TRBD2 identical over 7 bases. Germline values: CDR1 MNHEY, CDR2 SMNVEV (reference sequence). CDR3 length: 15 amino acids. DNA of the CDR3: TGTGCCAGCACCCTCCGGAGGGGAGGGCCCTACGAGCGGTACTTC. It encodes CASTLRRGGPYERYF.

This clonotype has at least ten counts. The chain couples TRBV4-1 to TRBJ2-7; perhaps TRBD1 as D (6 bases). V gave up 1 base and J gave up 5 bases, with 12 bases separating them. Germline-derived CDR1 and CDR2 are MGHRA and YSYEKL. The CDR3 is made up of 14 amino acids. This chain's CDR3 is CASSQVTGTNEQYF. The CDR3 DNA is TGCGCCAGCAGCCAAGTCACAGGGACCAACGAGCAGTACTTC.

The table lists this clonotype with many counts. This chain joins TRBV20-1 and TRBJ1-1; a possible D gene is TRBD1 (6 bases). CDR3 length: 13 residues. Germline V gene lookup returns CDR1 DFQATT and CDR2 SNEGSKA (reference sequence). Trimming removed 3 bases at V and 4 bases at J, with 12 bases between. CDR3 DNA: TGCAGTGCTAGCCAGGGGTTGACCACTGAAGCTTTCTTT. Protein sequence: CSASQGLTTEAFF.

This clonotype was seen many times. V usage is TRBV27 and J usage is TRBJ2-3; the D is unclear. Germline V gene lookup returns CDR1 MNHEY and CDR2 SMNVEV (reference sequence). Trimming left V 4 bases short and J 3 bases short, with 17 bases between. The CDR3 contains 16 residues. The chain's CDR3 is CASSSLATYRTDTQYF. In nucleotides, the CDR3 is TGTGCCAGCAGTTCTTTAGCCACCTATCGGACAGATACGCAGTATTTT.

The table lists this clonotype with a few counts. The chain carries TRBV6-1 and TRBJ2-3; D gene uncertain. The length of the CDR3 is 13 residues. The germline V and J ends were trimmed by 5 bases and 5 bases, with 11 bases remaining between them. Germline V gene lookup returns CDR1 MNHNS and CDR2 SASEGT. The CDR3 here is CASSPPALDTQYF. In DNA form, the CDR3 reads TGTGCCAGCAGTCCACCCGCCTTAGATACGCAGTATTTT.

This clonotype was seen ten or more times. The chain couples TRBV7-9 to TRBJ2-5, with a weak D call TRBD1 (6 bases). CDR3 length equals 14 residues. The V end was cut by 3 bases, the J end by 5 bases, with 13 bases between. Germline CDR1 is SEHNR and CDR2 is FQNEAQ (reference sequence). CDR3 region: CASSFIKGVETQYF. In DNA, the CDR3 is TGTGCCAGCAGCTTTATCAAGGGGGTCGAGACCCAGTACTTC. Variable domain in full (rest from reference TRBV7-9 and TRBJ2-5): DTGVSQNPRHKITKRGQNVTFRCDPISEHNRLYWYRQTLGQGPEFLTYFQNEAQLEKSRLLSDRFSAERPKGSFSTLEIQRTEQGDSAMYLCASSFIKGVETQYFGPGTRLLVL.

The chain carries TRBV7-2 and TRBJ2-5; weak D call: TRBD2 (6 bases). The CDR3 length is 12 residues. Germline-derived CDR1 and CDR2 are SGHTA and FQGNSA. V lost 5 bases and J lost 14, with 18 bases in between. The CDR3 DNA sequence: TGTGCCAGCAGCCCCGGGGCGGGATTCACCTACTTC. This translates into CASSPGAGFTYF.

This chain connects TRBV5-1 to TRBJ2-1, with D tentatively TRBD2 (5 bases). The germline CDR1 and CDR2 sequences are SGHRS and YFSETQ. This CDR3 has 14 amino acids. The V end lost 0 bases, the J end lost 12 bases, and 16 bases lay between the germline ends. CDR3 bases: TGCGCCAGCAGCTTGGATTGGCGAAACGAGGGGCAGTTCTTC. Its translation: CASSLDWRNEGQFF. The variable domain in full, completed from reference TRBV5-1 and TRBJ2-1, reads KAGVTQTPRYLIKTRGQQVTLSCSPISGHRSVSWYQQTPGQGLQFLFEYFSETQRNKGNFPGRFSGRQFSNSRSEMNVSTLELGDSALYLCASSLDWRNEGQFFGPGTRLTVL.

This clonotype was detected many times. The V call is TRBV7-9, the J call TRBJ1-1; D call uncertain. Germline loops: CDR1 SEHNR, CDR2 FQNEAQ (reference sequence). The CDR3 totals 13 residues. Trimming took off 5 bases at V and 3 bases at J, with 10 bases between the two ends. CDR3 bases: TGTGCCAGCAGCCCTCTACAATACACTGAAGCTTTCTTT. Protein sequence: CASSPLQYTEAFF.

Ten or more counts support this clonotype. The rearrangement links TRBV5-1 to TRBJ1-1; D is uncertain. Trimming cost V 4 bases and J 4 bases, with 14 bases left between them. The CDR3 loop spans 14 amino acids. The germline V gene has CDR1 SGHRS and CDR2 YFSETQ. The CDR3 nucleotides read TGCGCCAGCAGCACGGCGGTAGGGCCCACTGAAGCTTTCTTT. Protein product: CASSTAVGPTEAFF.

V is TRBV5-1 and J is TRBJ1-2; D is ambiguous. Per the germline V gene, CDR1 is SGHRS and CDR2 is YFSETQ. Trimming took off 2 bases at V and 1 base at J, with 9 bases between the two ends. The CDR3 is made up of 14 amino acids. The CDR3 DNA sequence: TGCGCCAGCAGCTTAGGACGAGATAACTATGGCTACACCTTC. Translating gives CASSLGRDNYGYTF.